Following are 18 T cell receptor beta chains from one sample sequenced in a study of PD-L1 blockade in urothelial cancer. Assay: immunoSEQ multiplex PCR; the TCRdb copy retains only in-frame clones and omits some. The repertoire holds about 82,000 clones, with 82% as singletons. This sample comprised PBMCs, obtained around atezolizumab (anti-PD-L1) treatment. The receptors originated from a man between 65 and 79 years old with urothelial cancer.

The rearrangement links TRBV30 to TRBJ1-5; D ambiguous. The CDR3 loop spans 15 amino acids. Germline lookup yields CDR1 GTSNPN and CDR2 SVGIG (reference sequence). The V and J ends lost 3 bases and 5 bases respectively, with 17 bases between them. CDR3: CAWRATGLRDQPQHF. CDR3 bases: TGTGCCTGGAGGGCTACCGGACTACGGGATCAGCCCCAGCATTTT.

This chain uses TRBV5-1 with TRBJ2-3; 7 bases agree with TRBD1. The CDR3 contains 12 residues. V lost 8 bases to trimming and J lost 2 bases; unmatched junction nucleotides: 2. CDR1 is SGHRS, CDR2 YFSETQ, per germline. CDR3 sequence reads: CASGQDTDTQYF. DNA for the CDR3: TGCGCCAGTGGACAGGACACAGATACGCAGTATTTT.

The chain uses TRBV5-6 and TRBJ2-5, with 8 bases that match TRBD1. The CDR3 totals 13 residues. From germline, CDR1 is SGHDT and CDR2 YYEEEE. The J segment lost 7 bases and the V segment lost 2 bases, leaving 4 bases of the junction unmatched. DNA of the CDR3: TGTGCCAGCAGCTTTACAGGGGGTGGGACCCAGTACTTC. Translated: CASSFTGGGTQYF.

This chain links TRBV19 with TRBJ1-3, with D unresolved. The germline V and J ends were trimmed by 5 bases and 0 bases, with 20 bases remaining between them. This CDR3 has 18 residues. Germline V CDR1 and CDR2: LNHDA, SQIVND (reference sequence). The CDR3 DNA reads as TGTGCCAGTAGTCCAATCAAGGCGGAGTTAGCCTCTGGAAACACCATATATTTT. Amino acids: CASSPIKAELASGNTIYF.

The chain is built from TRBV11-3 and TRBJ2-1; 8 bases match TRBD2. The CDR3 is 16 residues long. Germline V gives CDR1 SGHNT, CDR2 YENEEA. The ends lost 0 bases at V and 1 base at J; junction bases unmatched: 2. The CDR3, as DNA: TGTGCCAGCAGCTTAGAAGCGGGAGATTCCTACAATGAGCAGTTCTTC. Translation: CASSLEAGDSYNEQFF.

The chain is built from TRBV5-1 and TRBJ2-3; TRBD2 might be the D (6 bases). CDR1 is SGHRS and CDR2 is YFSETQ in the germline V gene. The ends were cut back, 0 bases at V and 4 bases at J, with 12 bases in the middle. The CDR3 contains 15 residues. CDR3 nucleotide sequence: TGCGCCAGCAGCTTGGACGGGGGAGGCTCAGATACGCAGTATTTT. Translated: CASSLDGGGSDTQYF. The variable domain in full, completed from reference TRBV5-1 and TRBJ2-3, reads KAGVTQTPRYLIKTRGQQVTLSCSPISGHRSVSWYQQTPGQGLQFLFEYFSETQRNKGNFPGRFSGRQFSNSRSEMNVSTLELGDSALYLCASSLDGGGSDTQYFGPGTRLTVL.

This chain links TRBV5-1 with TRBJ2-1, with 10 bases identical to TRBD1. V gave up 0 bases and J gave up 9 bases; unmatched junction bases: 9. This CDR3 is 16 amino acids long. Germline CDR1 and CDR2: SGHRS and YFSETQ. CDR3: CASSLAMGQGPIEQFF. The CDR3 DNA is TGCGCCAGCAGCTTGGCAATGGGACAGGGGCCGATTGAGCAGTTCTTC.

The sample holds a few counts of this clone. The chain combines TRBV27 with TRBJ2-7; 7 bases agree with TRBD2. This CDR3 is built from 15 residues. The V and J ends lost 2 bases and 3 bases, in that order; junction bases with no gene match: 7. Germline values: CDR1 MNHEY, CDR2 SMNVEV (reference sequence). DNA of the CDR3: TGTGCCAGCAGTTTAAAAGGACTAGATTACTACGAGCAGTACTTC. It codes for CASSLKGLDYYEQYF.

This chain links TRBV18 with TRBJ1-1; no clear D. Between the trimmed V and J ends, which lost 5 bases and 1 base, there was a span of 17 bases. Germline V lookup: CDR1 KGHSH, CDR2 LQKENI. The CDR3 length is 16 residues. CDR3 protein: CASSTAVESTNTEAFF. In DNA, the CDR3 is TGTGCCAGCTCAACAGCGGTCGAGTCTACGAACACTGAAGCTTTCTTT.

This sequence joins TRBV7-2 and TRBJ2-7, with no clear D. Germline-derived CDR1 and CDR2 are SGHTA and FQGNSA. This CDR3 is 11 amino acids long. V lost 5 bases, J lost 6 bases, and 8 bases lay in between. The CDR3 reads CASSLAREQYF. For the CDR3, the DNA is TGTGCCAGCAGCCTGGCCCGCGAGCAGTACTTC. Full variable domain (remainder filled in from reference TRBV7-2 and TRBJ2-7): GAGVSQSPSNKVTEKGKDVELRCDPISGHTALYWYRQSLGQGLEFLIYFQGNSAPDKSGLPSDRFSAERTGGSVSTLTIQRTQQEDSAVYLCASSLAREQYFGPGTRLTVT.

The chain recombines TRBV21-1 with TRBJ2-1; the D segment call TRBD1 is taken from the table without a DNA check. TRBV21-1 is annotated as a pseudogene. The CDR3 length is 17 residues. CDR3 nucleotide sequence: TGTGCCAGCAGCAAAGGAAGGGCGGACAGGGCTTACAATGAGCAGTTCTTC. Translation gives CASSKGRADRAYNEQFF.

The chain carries TRBV10-3 and TRBJ2-3; 8 bases map to TRBD2. CDR3 length equals 14 residues. The germline V gene encodes CDR1 ENHRY and CDR2 SYGVKD. The V segment lost 8 bases and the J segment 4 bases; nucleotides outside the gene matches: 8. The DNA of the CDR3 is TGTGCCATCTTGGCAGCGGGAGAGGCAGATACGCAGTATTTT. Translation: CAILAAGEADTQYF.

This clone was picked up a small number of times. The V gene is TRBV19, the J gene TRBJ2-1; D is ambiguous. The CDR3 contains 14 residues. Trimming removed 5 bases from V and 4 bases from J, with 12 bases in between. CDR1 and CDR2 (germline): LNHDA, SQIVND (reference sequence). CDR3: CASSPPGRYNEQFF. The CDR3 DNA reads TGTGCCAGTAGTCCCCCAGGAAGATACAATGAGCAGTTCTTC.

This chain connects TRBV6-1 to TRBJ2-7; TRBD2 matches at 7 bases. V shed 6 bases and J 2 bases; nucleotides not matched to a gene: 4. Germline values: CDR1 MNHNS, CDR2 SASEGT. The CDR3 sequence is 13 residues long. The chain's CDR3 is CASRLAATYEQYF. The CDR3, as DNA: TGTGCCAGCAGGCTAGCGGCAACCTACGAGCAGTACTTC.

V and J are TRBV27 and TRBJ2-5; tentative D call: TRBD1 (6 bases). V lost 5 bases and J 7 bases, leaving 20 bases between the germline ends. Germline V lookup: CDR1 MNHEY, CDR2 SMNVEV (reference sequence). CDR3 length: 15 residues. CDR3 sequence reads: CASSPADSRWVTQYF. DNA of the CDR3: TGTGCCAGCAGTCCAGCGGACAGCCGATGGGTGACCCAGTACTTC.

V is TRBV6-1 and J is TRBJ1-1; possibly TRBD1 for D (6 bases). Deletions cut 4 bases from V and 4 bases from J, with 13 bases between. The germline gives CDR1 MNHNS, CDR2 SASEGT. The CDR3 spans 14 residues. In DNA, the CDR3 is TGTGCCAGCAGTGCTCACAGGGCGGGCACTGAAGCTTTCTTT. Translating it yields CASSAHRAGTEAFF.

The CDR3 reads CASSQVRGYEQYF. CDR3 nucleotide sequence: TGCGCCAGCAGCCAAGTCAGGGGCTACGAGCAGTACTTC. V is TRBV4-1 and J is TRBJ2-7, with D possibly being TRBD1 (6 bases). This CDR3 is 13 amino acids long. V lost 1 base and J 3 bases, leaving 7 bases between the germline ends. Germline V gene data show CDR1 as MGHRA and CDR2 as YSYEKL.

This clone has just one count. The V and J genes are TRBV2 and TRBJ2-2; 8 nucleotides line up with TRBD1. CDR3 length equals 15 residues. V shed 5 bases, J shed 6 bases, and the junction held 8 bases outside the gene matches. Germline V gene lookup returns CDR1 SNHLY and CDR2 FYNNEI. Here the CDR3 reads CASSRQGTHSGELFF. As DNA, the CDR3 is TGTGCCAGCAGTCGACAGGGGACCCATTCCGGGGAGCTGTTTTTT.